These 19 T cell receptor beta chains share one sample of origin, sequenced in a study of T cell repertoires in cytomegalovirus infection. One entry per CDR3 protein, called by TCRdb with MiXCR from the reads. This table has 630,000 or so distinct CDR3 sequences, roughly 24% appearing once. Material for sequencing was CD8+ T cells from PBMCs. All receptors come from a human donor in good health (CMV status not recorded). Some clones in this sample may be carry-over from other donors' samples.

This clonotype showed up just a few times. The chain uses TRBV20-1 and TRBJ1-2, with D unclear. The CDR3 extends over 13 amino acids. The germline gives CDR1 DFQATT, CDR2 SNEGSKA (reference sequence). The V gene lost 0 bases and the J gene lost 4 bases, with 9 bases spanning the gap. CDR3 residues: CSARDSGVYGYTF. CDR3 in DNA: TGCAGTGCTAGAGATTCTGGTGTCTATGGCTACACCTTC.

This clonotype was counted ten times or more. The genes are TRBV6-6 and TRBJ1-4; D gene ambiguous. The CDR3 covers 14 residues. Germline CDR1 is MNHNY and CDR2 is SVGAGI (reference sequence). Trimming left V 2 bases short and J 4 bases short, with 8 bases between. The CDR3: CASSYGQNNEKLFF. The DNA of the CDR3 is TGTGCCAGCAGTTACGGTCAAAATAATGAAAAACTGTTTTTT.

Of note for this clonotype: At one of its ends the junction is not consistent with the germline gene, which may arise from a read error. The chain carries TRBV11-3 and TRBJ2-1; no clear D. This CDR3 contains 15 residues. Per the germline V gene, CDR1 is SGHNT and CDR2 is YENEEA. CDR3 DNA sequence: TGTGCCAGCAGCTTAGGGGTCTCGAACTACAATGAGCAGCTCTTC. It is translated as CASSLGVSNYNEQLF.

The chain has TRBV20-1 and TRBJ2-7; D might be TRBD2 (6 bases). The CDR3 is 14 amino acids. Germline V gives CDR1 DFQATT, CDR2 SNEGSKA (reference sequence). Between the trimmed V and J ends, which lost 0 bases and 3 bases, there was a span of 12 bases. This CDR3 is CSARDAGSFYEQYF. Here the CDR3 DNA reads TGCAGTGCTAGAGACGCGGGGTCCTTCTACGAGCAGTACTTC.

This clonotype has more than one count but fewer than ten. The CDR3 DNA reads as TGTGCCAGCAGTTTAACAGGGGAGGACATTCAGTACTTC. Protein sequence: CASSLTGEDIQYF. This chain uses TRBV12-3 or TRBV12-4 with TRBJ2-4; possible D gene TRBD1, 7 bases. This CDR3 contains 13 residues. V was cut by 2 bases and J by 8 bases, with 10 bases left in between.

This clonotype was observed a few times. The chain uses TRBV4-1 and TRBJ2-4; D is possibly TRBD2 (6 bases). With 4 bases removed from V and 10 bases from J, the gap between germline ends came to 14 bases. Germline CDR1 reads MGHRA; CDR2 reads YSYEKL. This CDR3 has 13 residues. The CDR3 bases are TGCGCCAGCAGCCCGGGCGGGGTCCCTATTCAGTACTTC. Translated: CASSPGGVPIQYF.

The chain joins TRBV7-6 to TRBJ2-1; 11 nucleotides line up with TRBD2. The CDR3 sequence is 17 residues long. Germline V CDR1 and CDR2: SGHVS, FNYEAQ. J gave up 4 bases and V 0 bases, and 5 bases lay outside the gene matches. This CDR3 reads CASSLALLAGAYNEQFF. DNA of the CDR3: TGTGCCAGCAGCTTAGCGCTACTAGCGGGGGCATACAATGAGCAGTTCTTC.

The sample holds many counts of this clonotype. This chain links TRBV10-3 with TRBJ2-7, with D uncertain. CDR3 length: 13 residues. The V end lost 7 bases, the J end lost 0 bases, and 10 bases lay between the germline ends. CDR1 ENHRY and CDR2 SYGVKD come from the germline V gene. CDR3 nucleotide sequence: TGTGCCATCAAAGGGCAGGACTCCTACGAGCAGTACGTC. It encodes CAIKGQDSYEQYV.

As concerns this clonotype: A much more abundant neighbour one base away suggests this may be a read error. The chain has TRBV6-5 and TRBJ2-1; 9 bases fit TRBD1. This CDR3 has 16 residues. Germline V gene sequence: CDR1 MNHEY, CDR2 SVGAGI. The CDR3 coding sequence is TGTGTCAGCAGTCATGGACAGGGGAGCTCCTACAATGAGCAGTTCTTC. It translates to CVSSHGQGSSYNEQFF.

At least ten counts were recorded for this clonotype. The V call is TRBV7-8, the J call TRBJ2-1; 7 bases are shared with TRBD1. Trimming took 5 bases from V and 0 from J; bases not matched to a gene: 4. CDR3 length: 15 residues. Germline CDR1 reads SGHVS; CDR2 reads FQNEAQ. The CDR3 protein is CASSLGTASYNEQFF. The CDR3 DNA sequence: TGTGCCAGCAGCCTCGGGACAGCCTCCTACAATGAGCAGTTCTTC. Full variable domain (missing parts from reference TRBV7-8 and TRBJ2-1): GAGVSQSPRYKVAKRGQDVALRCDPISGHVSLFWYQQALGQGPEFLTYFQNEAQLDKSGLPSDRFFAERPEGSVSTLKIQRTQQEDSAVYLCASSLGTASYNEQFFGPGTRLTVL.

Points on this clonotype: A read error is possible here, since a much larger clone lies one base away. The rearrangement joins TRBV6-1 to TRBJ1-6; D gene unclear. Germline-derived CDR1 and CDR2 are MNHNS and SASEGT. This CDR3 has 14 amino acids. The CDR3 DNA reads TGTGCCAGCTGTGAATTGGGGTACAATTCACCCCTCCACTTT. Its protein product is CASCELGYNSPLHF.

This clonotype was picked up many times. The V and J genes are TRBV7-6 and TRBJ2-3; D is unresolved. With 1 base removed from V and 9 bases from J, the gap between germline ends came to 11 bases. CDR1 and CDR2 (germline): SGHVS, FNYEAQ. The CDR3 runs 13 residues. This CDR3 is CASSLDHLQTQYF. CDR3 DNA: TGTGCCAGCAGCTTAGATCATCTTCAAACGCAGTATTTT.

V gene TRBV6-5 combines with J gene TRBJ2-5; 11 bases match TRBD2. The CDR3 covers 13 residues. The germline V gene has CDR1 MNHEY and CDR2 SVGAGI. With 5 bases clipped from V and 13 bases from J, the junction kept 9 bases outside the gene matches. CDR3 amino acids: CASSHGTSGSTYF. The CDR3 DNA is TGTGCCAGCAGTCATGGGACTAGCGGCTCCACGTACTTC.

With regard to this clonotype: Possible read error: a much larger clone is one base away. The CDR3 ends on some other residue instead of the conserved phenylalanine or tryptophan, so this is likely a read error. V usage is TRBV7-6 and J usage is TRBJ1-5; TRBD1 might be the D (5 bases). The V end was cut by 4 bases, the J end by 4 bases, with 20 bases between. Germline values: CDR1 SGHVS, CDR2 FNYEAQ. The CDR3 has 17 amino acids. The CDR3 sequence: CASSSTPGERGNQPQHC. CDR3 bases: TGTGCCAGCAGCTCGACCCCGGGGGAGAGGGGAAATCAGCCCCAGCATTGT.

This clonotype was detected only a few times. The V call is TRBV13, the J call TRBJ2-7; TRBD1 is a possible D gene (6 bases). Germline-derived CDR1 and CDR2 are PRHDT and FYEKMQ (reference sequence). CDR3 length: 14 residues. Trimming stripped 4 bases from V and 3 bases from J, with 13 bases between. The CDR3, as DNA: TGTGCCAGCAGCTCCACTACAGGGATCTACGAGCAGTACTTC. It encodes CASSSTTGIYEQYF.

This clonotype appeared many times. V gene TRBV12-3 or TRBV12-4 combines with J gene TRBJ2-3; the D gene could be TRBD1 or TRBD2 (5 bases each). This CDR3 comprises 11 residues. Trimming left V 8 bases short and J 12 bases short, with 15 bases between. CDR3 nucleotide sequence: TGTGCCAGCGGACCGGGACGTCGTCAGTATTTT. It encodes CASGPGRRQYF.

As regards this clonotype: An end of the junction differs from the germline gene, which may be a read error. This chain joins TRBV3-1 and TRBJ2-2, with 9 bases aligning to TRBD2. The germline gives CDR1 LGHDT, CDR2 YNNKEL (reference sequence). The CDR3 runs to 16 residues. For the CDR3, the DNA is TGTGCCAGCAGCCACTCTCTAGCGGGGAACACTGGGGAGCTGTTTTTT. Protein: CASSHSLAGNTGELFF.

The V and J genes are TRBV6-2 or TRBV6-3 and TRBJ2-5; D could derive from TRBD1 or TRBD2 (5 bases each). The CDR3 length is 19 residues. Germline-derived CDR1 and CDR2 are MNHEY and SVGEGT. Trimming cost V 4 bases and J 5 bases, with 29 bases left between them. Written as DNA, the CDR3 is TGTGCCAGCAGTTGGGACCTGGGCAGGTTCTCACTCGGCGGGGAGACCCAGTACTTC. This sequence encodes CASSWDLGRFSLGGETQYF.

This clonotype was observed at least ten times. This chain links TRBV7-2 with TRBJ2-1; D is uncertain. The germline CDR1 and CDR2 sequences are SGHTA and FQGNSA. Trimming pared 5 bases from V and 9 bases from J, leaving 11 bases between. The CDR3 totals 12 residues. CDR3 residues: CASSVIYGEQFF. The CDR3 region has the DNA TGTGCCAGCAGCGTAATCTACGGTGAGCAGTTCTTC.